This TCR beta chain was sequenced in a study of identical twins. Study results and limitations: Invariant T cells like MAIT and iNKT could partly confound the zero-insertion analyses. Cord blood beta clonotypes that were abundant carried fewer insertions, and memory repertoires showed no such trend.

Healthy Caucasians made up all donors. MiXCR, applied by TCRdb to the 5' RACE reads, yields one record per CDR3 protein. This sample has about 690,000 distinct CDR3 sequences, with 6% to 6.5% found just once. There are many counts of this clonotype. Its antigen is currently unknown. Germline V gives CDR1 SQVTM, CDR2 ANQGSEA. This CDR3 comprises 10 residues. Deletions cut 4 bases from V and 10 bases from J, with 8 bases between. This TCR was recovered from a young man in good health. Source material: naive T cells sorted from blood. The rearrangement uses TRBV29-1 and TRBJ2-1; no firm D call. CDR3 sequence (DNA): TGCAGCGTTGGAGGATTGGAGCAGTTCTTC. Encoded protein: CSVGGLEQFF.